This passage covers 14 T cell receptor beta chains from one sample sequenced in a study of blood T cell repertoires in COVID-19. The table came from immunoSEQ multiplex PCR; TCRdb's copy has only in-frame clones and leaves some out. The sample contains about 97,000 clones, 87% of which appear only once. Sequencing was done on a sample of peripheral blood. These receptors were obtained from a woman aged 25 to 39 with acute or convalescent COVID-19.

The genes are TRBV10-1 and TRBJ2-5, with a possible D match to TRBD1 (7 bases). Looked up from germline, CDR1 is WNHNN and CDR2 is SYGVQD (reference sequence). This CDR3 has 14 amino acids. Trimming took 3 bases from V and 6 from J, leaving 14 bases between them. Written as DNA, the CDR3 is TGCGCCAGCAGTGAAGGGGGCGCGGGAAAGACCCAGTACTTC. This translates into CASSEGGAGKTQYF.

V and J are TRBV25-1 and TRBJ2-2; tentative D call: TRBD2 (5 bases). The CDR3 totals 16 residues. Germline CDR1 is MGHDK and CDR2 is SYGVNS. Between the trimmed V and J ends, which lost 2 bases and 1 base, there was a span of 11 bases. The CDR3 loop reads CASSERWRQNTGELFF. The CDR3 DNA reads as TGTGCCAGCAGTGAAAGGTGGAGGCAGAACACCGGGGAGCTGTTTTTT.

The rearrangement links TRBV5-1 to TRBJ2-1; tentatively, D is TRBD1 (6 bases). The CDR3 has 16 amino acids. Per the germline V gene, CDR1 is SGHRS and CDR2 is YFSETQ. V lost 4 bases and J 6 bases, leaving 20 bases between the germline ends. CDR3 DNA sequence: TGCGCCAGCAGCCGATCTTCGGACAGTTTGGGCAATGAGCAGTTCTTC. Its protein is CASSRSSDSLGNEQFF.

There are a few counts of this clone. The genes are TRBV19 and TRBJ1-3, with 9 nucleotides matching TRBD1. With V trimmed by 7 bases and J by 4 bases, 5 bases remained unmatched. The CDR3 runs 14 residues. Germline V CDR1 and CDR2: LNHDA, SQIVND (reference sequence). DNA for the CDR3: TGTGCCAGTACCCTAACAGGGGGCGGAAACACCATATATTTT. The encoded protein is CASTLTGGGNTIYF. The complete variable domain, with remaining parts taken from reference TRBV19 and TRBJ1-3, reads DGGITQSPKYLFRKEGQNVTLSCEQNLNHDAMYWYRQDPGQGLRLIYYSQIVNDFQKGDIAEGYSVSREKKESFPLTVTSAQKNPTAFYLCASTLTGGGNTIYFGEGSWLTVV.

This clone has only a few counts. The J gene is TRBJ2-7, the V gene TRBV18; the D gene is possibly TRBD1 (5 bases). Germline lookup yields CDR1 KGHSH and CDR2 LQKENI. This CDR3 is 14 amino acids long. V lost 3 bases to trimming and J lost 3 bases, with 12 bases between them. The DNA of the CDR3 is TGTGCCAGCTCACCTGCAGGGATGGGCTACGAGCAGTACTTC. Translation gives CASSPAGMGYEQYF. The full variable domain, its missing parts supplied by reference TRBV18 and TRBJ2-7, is NAGVMQNPRHLVRRRGQEARLRCSPMKGHSHVYWYRQLPEEGLKFMVYLQKENIIDESGMPKERFSAEFPKEGPSILRIQQVVRGDSAAYFCASSPAGMGYEQYFGPGTRLTVT.

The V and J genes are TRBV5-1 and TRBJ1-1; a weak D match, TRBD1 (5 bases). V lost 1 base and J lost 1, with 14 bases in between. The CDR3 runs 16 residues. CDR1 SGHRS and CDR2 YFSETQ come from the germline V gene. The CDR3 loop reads CASSLSPRVSNTEAFF. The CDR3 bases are TGCGCCAGCAGCTTGAGCCCCAGGGTCTCGAACACTGAAGCTTTCTTT. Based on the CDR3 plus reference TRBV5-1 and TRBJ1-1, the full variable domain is KAGVTQTPRYLIKTRGQQVTLSCSPISGHRSVSWYQQTPGQGLQFLFEYFSETQRNKGNFPGRFSGRQFSNSRSEMNVSTLELGDSALYLCASSLSPRVSNTEAFFGQGTRLTVV.

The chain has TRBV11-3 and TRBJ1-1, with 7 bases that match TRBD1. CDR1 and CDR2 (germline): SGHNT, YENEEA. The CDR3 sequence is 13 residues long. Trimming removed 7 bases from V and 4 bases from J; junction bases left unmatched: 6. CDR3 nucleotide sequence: TGTGCCAGCACAGGGGGATATGGCACTGAAGCTTTCTTT. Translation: CASTGGYGTEAFF.

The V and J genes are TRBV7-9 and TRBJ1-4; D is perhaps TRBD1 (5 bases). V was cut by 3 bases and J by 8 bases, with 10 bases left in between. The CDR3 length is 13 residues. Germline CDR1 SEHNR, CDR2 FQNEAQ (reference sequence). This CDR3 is CASSLSGGEKLFF. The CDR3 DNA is TGTGCCAGCAGCTTGTCCGGGGGGGAAAAACTGTTTTTT.

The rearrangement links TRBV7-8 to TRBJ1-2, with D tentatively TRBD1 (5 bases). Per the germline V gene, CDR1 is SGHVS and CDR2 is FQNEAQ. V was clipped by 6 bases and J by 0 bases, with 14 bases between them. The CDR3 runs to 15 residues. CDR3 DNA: TGTGCCAGCAGTATCCAGGGAACTCCTAACTATGGCTACACCTTC. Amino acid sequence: CASSIQGTPNYGYTF.

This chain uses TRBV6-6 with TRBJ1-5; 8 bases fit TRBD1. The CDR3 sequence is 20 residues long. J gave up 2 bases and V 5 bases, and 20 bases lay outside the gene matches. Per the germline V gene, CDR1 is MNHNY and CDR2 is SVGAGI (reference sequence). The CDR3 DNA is TGTGCCAGCAGTCCTTACCACTCGATAGACAGGGGAGGCGGCAATCAGCCCCAGCATTTT. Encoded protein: CASSPYHSIDRGGGNQPQHF.

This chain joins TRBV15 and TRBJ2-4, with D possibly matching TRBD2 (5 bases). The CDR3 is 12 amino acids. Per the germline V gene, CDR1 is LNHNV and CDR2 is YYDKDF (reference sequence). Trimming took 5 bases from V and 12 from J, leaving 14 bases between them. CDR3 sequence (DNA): TGTGCCACCAGCTCTAGCCCCGGCACTCAGTACTTC. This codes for CATSSSPGTQYF. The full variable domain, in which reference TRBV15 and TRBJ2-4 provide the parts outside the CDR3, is DAMVIQNPRYQVTQFGKPVTLSCSQTLNHNVMYWYQQKSSQAPKLLFHYYDKDFNNEADTPDNFQSRRPNTSFCFLDIRSPGLGDTAMYLCATSSSPGTQYFGAGTRLSVL.

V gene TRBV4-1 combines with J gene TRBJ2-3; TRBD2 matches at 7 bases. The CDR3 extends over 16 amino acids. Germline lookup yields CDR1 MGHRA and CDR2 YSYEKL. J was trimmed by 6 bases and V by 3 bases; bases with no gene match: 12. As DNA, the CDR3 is TGCGCCAGCAGCCACCCCCAGGCGGGAGCAGGGGATACGCAGTATTTT. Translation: CASSHPQAGAGDTQYF.

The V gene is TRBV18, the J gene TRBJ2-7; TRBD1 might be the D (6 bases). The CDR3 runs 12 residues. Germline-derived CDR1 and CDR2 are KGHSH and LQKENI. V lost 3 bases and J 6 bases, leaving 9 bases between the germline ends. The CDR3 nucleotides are TGTGCCAGCTCACCGCAGGGGTTCGAGCAGTACTTC. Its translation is CASSPQGFEQYF.

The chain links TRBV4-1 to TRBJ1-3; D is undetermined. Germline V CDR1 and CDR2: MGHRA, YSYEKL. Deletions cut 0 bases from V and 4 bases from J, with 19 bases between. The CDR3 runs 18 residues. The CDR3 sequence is CASSQDRTELYGGNTIYF. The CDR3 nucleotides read TGCGCCAGCAGCCAAGATAGAACAGAGCTATATGGGGGAAACACCATATATTTT.